This TCR beta chain appears in the sequencing data of a study of Ad26.COV2.S vaccination and SARS-CoV-2 variants. Notes on the study in general: Analyses that measured TCR breadth and depth may have underestimated total T cell responses.

Concerning this clone: Its antigen is currently unknown.

Sequencing used immunoSEQ multiplex PCR; TCRdb keeps in-frame clones, though not all of them. The top ten hold around 1.7% of the sample, which has over 400,000 clones, about nine tenths seen once. As to treatment: about 20 received Ad26.COV2.S at low or high dose, single or two shots; five or six received placebo; per-sample allocation not given. Sampling was done on day 63 after the first vaccine or placebo injection. V lost 5 bases and J 3 bases, leaving 8 bases between the germline ends. Germline V CDR1 and CDR2: SGHVS, FQNEAQ. The CDR3 contains 12 residues. This sequence joins TRBV7-8 and TRBJ2-7, with D uncertain. Sequenced here: peripheral blood, sampled in a trial of Ad26.COV2.S vaccine versus placebo. The TCR originated in a person between 18 and 59 years old who received the Ad26.COV2.S COVID-19 vaccine or a placebo. Here the CDR3 reads CASSPANYEQYF. The CDR3 DNA reads as TGTGCCAGCAGCCCGGCTAACTACGAGCAGTACTTC.